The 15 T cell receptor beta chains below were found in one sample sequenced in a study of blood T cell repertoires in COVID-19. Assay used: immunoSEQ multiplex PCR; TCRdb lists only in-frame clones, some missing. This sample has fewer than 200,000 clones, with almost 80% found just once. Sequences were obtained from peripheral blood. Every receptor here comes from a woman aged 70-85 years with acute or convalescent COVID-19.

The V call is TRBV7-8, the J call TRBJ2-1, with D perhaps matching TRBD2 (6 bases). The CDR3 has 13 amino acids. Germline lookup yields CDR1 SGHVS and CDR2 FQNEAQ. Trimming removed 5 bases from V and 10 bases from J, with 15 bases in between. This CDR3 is CASSPGVRGEQFF. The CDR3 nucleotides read TGTGCCAGCAGCCCCGGTGTCCGGGGGGAGCAGTTCTTC.

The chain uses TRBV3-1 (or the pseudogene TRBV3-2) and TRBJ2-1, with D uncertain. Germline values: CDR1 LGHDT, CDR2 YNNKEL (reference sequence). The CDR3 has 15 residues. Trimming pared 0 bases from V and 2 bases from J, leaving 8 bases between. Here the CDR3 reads CASSQDRGPYNEQFF. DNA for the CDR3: TGTGCCAGCAGCCAAGATAGAGGCCCCTACAATGAGCAGTTCTTC.

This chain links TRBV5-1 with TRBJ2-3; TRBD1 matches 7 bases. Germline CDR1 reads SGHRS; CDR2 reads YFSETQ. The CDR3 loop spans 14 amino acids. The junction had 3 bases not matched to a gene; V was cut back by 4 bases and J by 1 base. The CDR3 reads CASSDGQGTDTQYF. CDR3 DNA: TGCGCCAGCAGCGACGGACAGGGCACAGATACGCAGTATTTT.

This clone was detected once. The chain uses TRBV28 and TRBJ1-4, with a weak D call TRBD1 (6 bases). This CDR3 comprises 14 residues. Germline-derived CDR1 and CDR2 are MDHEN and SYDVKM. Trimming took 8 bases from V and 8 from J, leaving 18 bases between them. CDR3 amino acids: CASSGNRALEKLFF. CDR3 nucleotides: TGTGCCAGCTCCGGGAACAGGGCGCTGGAAAAACTGTTTTTT.

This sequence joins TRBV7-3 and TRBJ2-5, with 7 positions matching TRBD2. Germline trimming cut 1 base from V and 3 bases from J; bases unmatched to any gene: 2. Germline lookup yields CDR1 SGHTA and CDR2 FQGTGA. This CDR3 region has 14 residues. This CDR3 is CASSLSGSKETQYF. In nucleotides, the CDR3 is TGTGCCAGCAGCTTAAGCGGGAGTAAAGAGACCCAGTACTTC.

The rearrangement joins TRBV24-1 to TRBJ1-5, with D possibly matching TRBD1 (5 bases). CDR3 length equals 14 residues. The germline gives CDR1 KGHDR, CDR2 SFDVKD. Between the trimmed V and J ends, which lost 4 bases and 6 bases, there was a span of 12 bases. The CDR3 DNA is TGTGCCACCAGTGACCGCAGGGTGAGTCAGCCCCAGCATTTT. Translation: CATSDRRVSQPQHF.

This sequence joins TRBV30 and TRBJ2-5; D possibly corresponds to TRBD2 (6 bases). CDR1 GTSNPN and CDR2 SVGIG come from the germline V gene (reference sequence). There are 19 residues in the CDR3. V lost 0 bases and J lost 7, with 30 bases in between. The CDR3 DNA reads TGTGCCTGGAGTGTATTCCGCGGGACGGGGACTCGGGTGATAGGGACCCAGTACTTC. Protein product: CAWSVFRGTGTRVIGTQYF.

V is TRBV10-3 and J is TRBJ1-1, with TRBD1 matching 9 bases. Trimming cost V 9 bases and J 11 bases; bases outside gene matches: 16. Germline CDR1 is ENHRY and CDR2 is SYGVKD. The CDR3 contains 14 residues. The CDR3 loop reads CAIAPGQGEHWAFF. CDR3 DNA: TGTGCCATTGCGCCGGGACAGGGTGAACACTGGGCTTTCTTT.

The CDR3 sequence is CAISESVGGGGYTF. CDR3 coding DNA: TGTGCCATCAGTGAGTCGGTCGGAGGAGGCGGCTACACCTTC. This chain links TRBV10-3 with TRBJ1-2; D is ambiguous. The CDR3 runs 14 residues. With 0 bases removed from V and 8 bases from J, the gap between germline ends came to 13 bases. Germline loops: CDR1 ENHRY, CDR2 SYGVKD.

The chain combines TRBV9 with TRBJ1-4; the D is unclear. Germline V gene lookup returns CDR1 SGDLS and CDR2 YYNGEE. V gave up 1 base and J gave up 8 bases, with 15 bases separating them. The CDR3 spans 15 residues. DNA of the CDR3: TGTGCCAGCAGCGTAAACGTGTTCCTAGGCGAAAAACTGTTTTTT. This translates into CASSVNVFLGEKLFF.

CDR3 region: CASSRDRWSETQYF. CDR3 sequence (DNA): TGTGCCAGCAGCCGGGACAGATGGTCCGAGACCCAGTACTTC. The rearrangement links TRBV7-9 to TRBJ2-5; 7 bases agree with TRBD1. The CDR3 has 14 amino acids. V dropped 5 bases and J dropped 5; count of bases not matched to a gene: 8. Germline V gene lookup returns CDR1 SEHNR and CDR2 FQNEAQ (reference sequence).

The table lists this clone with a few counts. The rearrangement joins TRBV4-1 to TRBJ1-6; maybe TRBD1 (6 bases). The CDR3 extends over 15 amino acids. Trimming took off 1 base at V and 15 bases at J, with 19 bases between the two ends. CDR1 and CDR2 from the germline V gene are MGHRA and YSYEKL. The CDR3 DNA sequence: TGCGCCAGCAGCCAAGTGACAGGTCGTTTTAATGACCTCCACTTT. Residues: CASSQVTGRFNDLHF.

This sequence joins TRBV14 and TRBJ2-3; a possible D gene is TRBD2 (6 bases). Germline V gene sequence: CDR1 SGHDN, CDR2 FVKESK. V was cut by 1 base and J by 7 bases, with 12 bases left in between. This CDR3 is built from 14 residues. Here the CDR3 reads CASSQAGRTYTQYF. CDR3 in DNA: TGTGCCAGCAGCCAAGCCGGGAGAACGTATACGCAGTATTTT. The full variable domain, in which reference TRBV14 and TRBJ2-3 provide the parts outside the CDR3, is EAGVTQFPSHSVIEKGQTVTLRCDPISGHDNLYWYRRVMGKEIKFLLHFVKESKQDESGMPNNRFLAERTGGTYSTLKVQPAELEDSGVYFCASSQAGRTYTQYFGPGTRLTVL.

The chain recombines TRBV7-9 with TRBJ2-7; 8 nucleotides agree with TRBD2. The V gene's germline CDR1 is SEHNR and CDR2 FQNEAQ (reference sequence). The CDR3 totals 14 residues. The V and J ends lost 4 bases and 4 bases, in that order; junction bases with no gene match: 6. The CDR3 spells CASSYELAGYEQYF. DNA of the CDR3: TGTGCCAGCAGCTACGAATTAGCGGGATACGAGCAGTACTTC.

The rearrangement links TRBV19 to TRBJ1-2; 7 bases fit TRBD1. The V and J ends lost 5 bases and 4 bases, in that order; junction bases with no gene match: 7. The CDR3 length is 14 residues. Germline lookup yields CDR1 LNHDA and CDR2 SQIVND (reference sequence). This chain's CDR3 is CASSGQVEGYGYTF. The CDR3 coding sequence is TGTGCCAGTAGTGGACAGGTCGAAGGCTATGGCTACACCTTC.